The 8 T cell receptor beta chains reported below all come from one sample, sequenced in a study of T cells in tuberculosis. The time point here: new active TB diagnosis, blood taken before or within 7 days of starting treatment. TCRdb keeps only in-frame clones here, not all; method: immunoSEQ multiplex PCR. The data hold tens of thousands of clones, with approximately 86% observed a single time. Sequenced material: PBMCs, taken at tuberculosis diagnosis. The receptors derive from an adult with tuberculosis.

The gene calls are TRBV27 and TRBJ2-5; weak D call: TRBD1 (6 bases). The V end was cut by 3 bases, the J end by 2 bases, with 10 bases between. The CDR3 loop spans 14 amino acids. Germline V gene sequence: CDR1 MNHEY, CDR2 SMNVEV (reference sequence). CDR3 nucleotides: TGTGCCAGCAGTTTCCATAGGGGGCAAGAGACCCAGTACTTC. It translates to CASSFHRGQETQYF.

J is TRBJ1-5 and V is TRBV6-5; TRBD1 might be the D (5 bases). Between the trimmed V and J ends, which lost 2 bases and 10 bases, there was a span of 15 bases. The germline V gene encodes CDR1 MNHEY and CDR2 SVGAGI. There are 14 residues in the CDR3. CDR3 region: CASSYPHGAGPQHF. The CDR3, as DNA: TGTGCCAGCAGTTACCCCCACGGGGCGGGACCCCAGCATTTT.

This sequence joins TRBV7-3 and TRBJ2-7; 9 nucleotides align to TRBD1. The CDR3 runs to 15 residues. Losses at the gene ends were 2 bases for V and 7 bases for J; bases not matched to a gene: 9. The germline V gene has CDR1 SGHTA and CDR2 FQGTGA. The DNA of the CDR3 is TGTGCCAGCAGCTTAGGGGTGGGACAGGGCCTAGAGCAGTACTTC. It is translated as CASSLGVGQGLEQYF.

V gene TRBV5-6 combines with J gene TRBJ1-5; 8 bases are shared with TRBD1. Germline V gives CDR1 SGHDT, CDR2 YYEEEE. Trimming removed 3 bases from V and 3 bases from J; junction bases left unmatched: 5. CDR3 length equals 15 residues. The CDR3 sequence: CASSSWGQANQPQHF. The CDR3 coding sequence is TGTGCCAGCAGCTCATGGGGACAGGCCAATCAGCCCCAGCATTTT.

The chain uses TRBV15 and TRBJ2-5, with D unresolved. Germline CDR1 reads LNHNV; CDR2 reads YYDKDF (reference sequence). The V gene lost 0 bases and the J gene lost 5 bases, with 13 bases spanning the gap. This CDR3 comprises 15 residues. Here the CDR3 DNA reads TGTGCCACCAGCAGAGATCGGTCCACTACGGAGACCCAGTACTTC. This encodes CATSRDRSTTETQYF.

The chain is built from TRBV23-1 and TRBJ1-5; TRBD1 aligns across 7 bases. TRBV23-1 is flagged as an ORF with uncertain function. With V trimmed by 3 bases and J by 5 bases, 7 bases remained unmatched. This CDR3 contains 15 residues. CDR3 protein: CASSQNGDRDQPQHF. As DNA, the CDR3 is TGCGCCAGCAGTCAGAATGGTGACAGGGATCAGCCCCAGCATTTT.

The chain links TRBV5-1 to TRBJ2-3; 9 bases are shared with TRBD2. Germline CDR1 SGHRS, CDR2 YFSETQ. With 0 bases clipped from V and 4 bases from J, the junction kept 12 bases outside the gene matches. The CDR3 spans 18 residues. DNA for the CDR3: TGCGCCAGCAGCTTGGAGGGGGGCACTAGCGGGTTCTCAGATACGCAGTATTTT. The encoded protein is CASSLEGGTSGFSDTQYF.

This clone appeared a few times. The chain joins TRBV12-5 to TRBJ1-2; a possible D gene is TRBD1 (5 bases). From germline, CDR1 is LGHNT and CDR2 FRNRAP. CDR3 size: 15 residues. V shed 6 bases and J shed 2 bases, with 16 bases lying between them. CDR3 nucleotides: TGTGCTAGTGGCCCCTCAGGGAGGGCGAACTATGGCTACACCTTC. This gives the protein CASGPSGRANYGYTF.